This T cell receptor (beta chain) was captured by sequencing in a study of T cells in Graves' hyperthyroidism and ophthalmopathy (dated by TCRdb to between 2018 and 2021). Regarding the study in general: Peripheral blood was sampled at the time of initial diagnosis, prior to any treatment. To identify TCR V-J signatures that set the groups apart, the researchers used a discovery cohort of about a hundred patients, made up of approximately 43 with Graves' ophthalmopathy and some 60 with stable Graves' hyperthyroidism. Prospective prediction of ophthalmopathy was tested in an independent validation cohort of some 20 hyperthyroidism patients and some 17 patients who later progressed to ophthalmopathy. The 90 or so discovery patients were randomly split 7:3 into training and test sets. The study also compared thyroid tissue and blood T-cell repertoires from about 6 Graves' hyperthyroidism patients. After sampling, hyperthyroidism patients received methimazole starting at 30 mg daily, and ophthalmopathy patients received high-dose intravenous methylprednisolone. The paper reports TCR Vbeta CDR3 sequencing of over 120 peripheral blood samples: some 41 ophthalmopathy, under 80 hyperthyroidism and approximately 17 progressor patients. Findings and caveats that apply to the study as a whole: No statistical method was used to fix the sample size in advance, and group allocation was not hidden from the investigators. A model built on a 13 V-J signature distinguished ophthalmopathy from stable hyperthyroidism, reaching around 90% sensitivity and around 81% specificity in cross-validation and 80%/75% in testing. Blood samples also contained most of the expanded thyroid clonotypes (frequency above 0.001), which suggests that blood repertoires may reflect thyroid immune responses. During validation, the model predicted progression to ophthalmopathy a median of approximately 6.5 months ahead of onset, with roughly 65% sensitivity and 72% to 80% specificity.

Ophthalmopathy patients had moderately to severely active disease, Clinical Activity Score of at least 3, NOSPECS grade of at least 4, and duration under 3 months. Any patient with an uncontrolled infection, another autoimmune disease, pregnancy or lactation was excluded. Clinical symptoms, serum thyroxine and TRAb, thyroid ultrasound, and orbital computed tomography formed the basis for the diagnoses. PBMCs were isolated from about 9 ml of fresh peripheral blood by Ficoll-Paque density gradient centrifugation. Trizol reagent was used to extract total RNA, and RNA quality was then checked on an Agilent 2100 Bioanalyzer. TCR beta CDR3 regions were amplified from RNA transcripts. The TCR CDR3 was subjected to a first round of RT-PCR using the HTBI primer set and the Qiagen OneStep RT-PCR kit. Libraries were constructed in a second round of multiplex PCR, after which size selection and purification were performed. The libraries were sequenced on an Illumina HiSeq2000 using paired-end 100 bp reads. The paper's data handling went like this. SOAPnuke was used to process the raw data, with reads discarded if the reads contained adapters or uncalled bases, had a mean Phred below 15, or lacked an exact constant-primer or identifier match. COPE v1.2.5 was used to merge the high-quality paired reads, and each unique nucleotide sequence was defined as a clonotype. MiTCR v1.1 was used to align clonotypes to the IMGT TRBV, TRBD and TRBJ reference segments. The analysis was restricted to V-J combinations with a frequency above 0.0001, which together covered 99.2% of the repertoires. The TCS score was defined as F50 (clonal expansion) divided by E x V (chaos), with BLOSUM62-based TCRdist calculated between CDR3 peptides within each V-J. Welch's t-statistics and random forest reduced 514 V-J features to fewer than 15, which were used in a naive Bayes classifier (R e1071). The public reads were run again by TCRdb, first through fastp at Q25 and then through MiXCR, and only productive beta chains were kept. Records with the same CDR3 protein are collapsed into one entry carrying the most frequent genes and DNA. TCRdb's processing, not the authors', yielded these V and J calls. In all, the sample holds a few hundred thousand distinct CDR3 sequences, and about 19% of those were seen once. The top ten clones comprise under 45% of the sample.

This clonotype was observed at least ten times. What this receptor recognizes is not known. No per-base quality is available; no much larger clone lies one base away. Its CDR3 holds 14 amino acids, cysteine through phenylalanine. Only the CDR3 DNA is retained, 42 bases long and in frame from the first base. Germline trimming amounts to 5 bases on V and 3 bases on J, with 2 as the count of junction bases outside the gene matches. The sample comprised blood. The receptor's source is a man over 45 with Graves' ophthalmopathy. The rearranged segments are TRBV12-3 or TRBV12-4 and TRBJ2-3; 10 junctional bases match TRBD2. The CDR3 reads CASSQGLATDTQYF. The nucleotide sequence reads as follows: TGTGCCAGCAGTCAGGGACTAGCGACAGATACGCAGTATTTT.